Listed here are 22 T cell receptor beta chains from one sample, sequenced in a study of molecular identifiers for immune sequencing clone quantification. MiXCR, run by TCRdb on the PCR reads, gives a single entry per CDR3 protein. The table lists fewer than 350,000 distinct CDR3 sequences, about a fifth of them singletons. The source material was naive CD8+ T cells from blood, with Jurkat cell RNA spiked in. Regarding subset: FACS-sorted CD8+CD4-CCR7+CD45RA+ naive T cells. Receptor source: a human donor in good health. Some libraries in this study had Jurkat cell RNA spiked in.

As for this clonotype: With a much larger clone just one base away, this may be a read error. The chain has TRBV7-3 and TRBJ2-3; TRBD2 might be the D (5 bases). This CDR3 comprises 15 residues. Per germline, CDR1 SGHTA and CDR2 FQGTGA. V lost 5 bases to trimming and J lost 6 bases, with 18 bases between them. The CDR3 DNA is TGTGCCAGCAGCCTTATTGGCGGGCCTGGGGATACGCAGTATTTT. It yields the protein CASSLIGGPGDTQYF. Looking up the rest from reference TRBV7-3 and TRBJ2-3 gives the full variable domain: GAGVSQTPSNKVTEKGKYVELRCDPISGHTALYWYRQSLGQGPEFLIYFQGTGAADDSGLPNDRFFAVRPEGSVSTLKIQRTERGDSAVYLCASSLIGGPGDTQYFGPGTRLTVL.

At least ten counts were recorded for this clonotype. The V gene is TRBV11-2, the J gene TRBJ2-3; D is unresolved. CDR3 length: 12 amino acids. From germline, CDR1 is SGHAT and CDR2 FQNNGV. Deletions cut 2 bases from V and 5 bases from J, with 5 bases between. The CDR3 reads CASSLSQDTQYF. The CDR3 DNA sequence: TGTGCCAGCAGCTTATCCCAAGATACGCAGTATTTT.

The rearrangement joins TRBV4-3 to TRBJ2-3; a possible D gene is TRBD2 (6 bases). The CDR3 sequence is 17 residues long. V lost 2 bases, J lost 6 bases, and 21 bases lay in between. The germline gives CDR1 LGHNA, CDR2 YSLEER. Here the CDR3 reads CASSQNKGTEGPDTQYF. Written as DNA, the CDR3 is TGCGCCAGCAGCCAAAACAAGGGGACTGAAGGACCGGATACGCAGTATTTT.

On this clonotype itself: This may come from a read error, since a much larger clone is one base off. The chain couples TRBV11-2 to TRBJ1-1; no definite D call. Germline V gene sequence: CDR1 SGHAT, CDR2 FQNNGV. This CDR3 contains 13 residues. The V end was cut by 3 bases, the J end by 4 bases, with 9 bases between. The CDR3 DNA sequence: TGTGCCAGCAGCTTCCATCAGAGCACTGAAGCTTTCTTT. Its translation: CASSFHQSTEAFF.

This clonotype was observed a few times. This chain uses TRBV30 with TRBJ1-1; D is ambiguous. This CDR3 comprises 11 residues. The germline V gene has CDR1 GTSNPN and CDR2 SVGIG (reference sequence). Trimming took off 3 bases at V and 7 bases at J, with 9 bases between the two ends. CDR3 nucleotides: TGTGCCTGGAGAGGGCAGAGTGAAGCTTTCTTT. It encodes CAWRGQSEAFF. The full variable domain, rest sourced from reference TRBV30 and TRBJ1-1, is SQTIHQWPATLVQPVGSPLSLECTVEGTSNPNLYWYRQAAGRGLQLLFYSVGIGQISSEVPQNLSASRPQDRQFILSSKKLLLSDSGFYLCAWRGQSEAFFGQGTRLTVV.

The J gene is TRBJ2-1, the V gene TRBV3-1, with no clear D. The CDR3 totals 15 residues. In germline, CDR1 is LGHDT, CDR2 YNNKEL (reference sequence). Trimming stripped 6 bases from V and 0 bases from J, with 12 bases between. The CDR3 DNA sequence: TGTGCCAGCAGTCCGGTTTCAAGCTCCTACAATGAGCAGTTCTTC. Amino acids: CASSPVSSSYNEQFF.

This clonotype was seen more than once but under ten times. This chain links TRBV6-5 with TRBJ1-1, with D possibly being TRBD1 (6 bases). Germline CDR1 MNHEY, CDR2 SVGAGI. CDR3 size: 15 residues. V gave up 0 bases and J gave up 6 bases, with 14 bases separating them. The DNA of the CDR3 is TGTGCCAGCAGTTACTCCCTACAGGGCGGGTCTGAAGCTTTCTTT. Amino acid sequence: CASSYSLQGGSEAFF.

This clonotype has at least ten counts. The chain employs TRBV6-1 and TRBJ1-5; D unresolved. The CDR3 is 14 residues long. V lost 0 bases, J lost 6 bases, and 9 bases lay in between. The germline CDR1 and CDR2 sequences are MNHNS and SASEGT. The CDR3 DNA is TGTGCCAGCAGTGAAGCGGTGGGGTTTCAGCCCCAGCATTTT. It specifies CASSEAVGFQPQHF.

The rearrangement links TRBV4-1 to TRBJ2-3, with D possibly called TRBD1 or TRBD2 (5 bases each). The CDR3 contains 14 residues. The V gene lost 1 base and the J gene lost 4 bases, with 9 bases spanning the gap. Germline V gene data show CDR1 as MGHRA and CDR2 as YSYEKL. The DNA of the CDR3 is TGCGCCAGCAGCCAAGTGCAGGGAGCAGATACGCAGTATTTT. It codes for CASSQVQGADTQYF.

Comments on this clonotype: This may stem from a read error, because a much larger clone lies one nucleotide away. This chain joins TRBV11-2 and TRBJ2-5, with D hard to call. The length of the CDR3 is 14 residues. CDR1 is SGHAT, CDR2 FQNNGV, per germline. The CDR3 is CDSSLAEYQETQYF. CDR3 nucleotides: TGTGACAGCAGCTTAGCAGAATACCAAGAGACCCAGTACTTC. The variable domain in full, completed from reference TRBV11-2 and TRBJ2-5, reads EAGVAQSPRYKIIEKRQSVAFWCNPISGHATLYWYQQILGQGPKLLIQFQNNGVVDDSQLPKDRFSAERLKGVDSTLKIQPAKLEDSAVYLCDSSLAEYQETQYFGPGTRLLVL.

A word on this clonotype: With a much larger clone just one base away, this may be a read error. The rearrangement uses TRBV21-1 and TRBJ2-2; the D segment call TRBD1 is taken from the table without a DNA check. TRBV21-1 is a documented pseudogene. The CDR3 is made up of 20 amino acids. CDR3 bases: TGTGCCAGCAGCAGAGCGCTTTCGTTTTCCGGGACAGGGGCGACCGGGGAGCTGTTTTTT. Residues: CASSRALSFSGTGATGELFF.

Ten or more counts support this clonotype. V usage is TRBV6-5 and J usage is TRBJ1-5; a possible D gene is TRBD1 (6 bases). From germline, CDR1 is MNHEY and CDR2 SVGAGI. Trimming took 0 bases from V and 6 from J, leaving 9 bases between them. The CDR3 covers 14 residues. The CDR3 is CASSYSQGSQPQHF. The CDR3 DNA is TGTGCCAGCAGTTACTCCCAGGGGAGTCAGCCCCAGCATTTT.

This clonotype was detected ten times or more. The chain couples TRBV3-1 to TRBJ2-3; TRBD1 matches at 7 bases. Trimming took 6 bases from V and 4 from J; bases not matched to a gene: 13. The CDR3 consists of 16 residues. Per the germline V gene, CDR1 is LGHDT and CDR2 is YNNKEL (reference sequence). The CDR3 is CASSPTGTEVSDTQYF. CDR3 nucleotide sequence: TGTGCCAGCAGTCCTACCGGGACAGAAGTCTCAGATACGCAGTATTTT.

This clonotype was observed at least ten times. The chain is built from TRBV4-2 and TRBJ2-7; D is unresolved. This CDR3 region has 15 residues. Trimming took off 0 bases at V and 3 bases at J, with 12 bases between the two ends. Germline V gene lookup returns CDR1 LGHNA and CDR2 YNFKEQ. The CDR3 loop reads CASSQDKALYYEQYF. The CDR3 DNA reads TGTGCCAGCAGCCAAGATAAGGCGCTTTACTACGAGCAGTACTTC.

The chain couples TRBV18 to TRBJ1-1; a weak D match, TRBD1 (5 bases). This CDR3 is 14 amino acids long. CDR1 KGHSH and CDR2 LQKENI come from the germline V gene. Between the trimmed V and J ends, which lost 3 bases and 4 bases, there was a span of 12 bases. The CDR3 here is CASSPSGPATEAFF. The CDR3 DNA reads as TGTGCCAGCTCACCGTCAGGGCCGGCCACTGAAGCTTTCTTT. The whole variable domain, filled in from reference TRBV18 and TRBJ1-1, reads NAGVMQNPRHLVRRRGQEARLRCSPMKGHSHVYWYRQLPEEGLKFMVYLQKENIIDESGMPKERFSAEFPKEGPSILRIQQVVRGDSAAYFCASSPSGPATEAFFGQGTRLTVV.

This clonotype was seen at least ten times. The J gene is TRBJ1-2, the V gene TRBV4-3, with 8 bases that match TRBD1. The CDR3 consists of 15 residues. CDR1 and CDR2 from the germline V gene are LGHNA and YSLEER. V gave up 0 bases and J gave up 6 bases; unmatched junction bases: 6. The CDR3 spells CASSQDSAGGNGYTF. The CDR3 region has the DNA TGCGCCAGCAGCCAAGATTCCGCAGGGGGCAATGGCTACACCTTC.

Regarding this clonotype: A much larger clone sits a single nucleotide away, making a read error possible. The chain carries TRBV29-1 and TRBJ2-7, with a tentative D call TRBD2 (6 bases). CDR1 SQVTM and CDR2 ANQGSEA come from the germline V gene. There are 13 residues in the CDR3. With 0 bases removed from V and 6 bases from J, the gap between germline ends came to 12 bases. The CDR3 protein is CSVEEGAGGEQYF. The CDR3 region has the DNA TGCAGCGTTGAAGAAGGGGCCGGGGGCGAGCAGTACTTC.

This clonotype was observed at least ten times. V gene TRBV6-5 combines with J gene TRBJ2-5; tentative D call: TRBD1 (6 bases). Trimming stripped 10 bases from V and 3 bases from J, with 15 bases between. CDR3 length: 13 amino acids. Germline assignment: CDR1 MNHEY and CDR2 SVGAGI. In DNA form, the CDR3 reads TGTGCCACCGCTCCCAGGGGCAAAGAGACCCAGTACTTC. Translated: CATAPRGKETQYF.

About this clonotype: This sequence may be a read error, since a much larger clone differs from it by one base. The chain is built from TRBV7-9 and TRBJ2-7; D gene ambiguous. The germline CDR1 and CDR2 sequences are SEHNR and FQNEAQ (reference sequence). The CDR3 totals 11 residues. CDR3 sequence (DNA): TGTGCCAGCAGCCACGCCTACGAGCGGTACTTC. Protein product: CASSHAYERYF.

This clonotype was seen repeatedly, ten times or more. The V call is TRBV4-1, the J call TRBJ2-3; D uncertain. V was trimmed by 0 bases and J by 4 bases, leaving 5 bases between them. The CDR3 has 13 amino acids. Germline lookup yields CDR1 MGHRA and CDR2 YSYEKL. Here the CDR3 reads CASSQDSSDTQYF. CDR3 DNA: TGCGCCAGCAGCCAAGATTCATCAGATACGCAGTATTTT.

This clonotype was picked up many times. The chain employs TRBV29-1 and TRBJ2-3, with unresolved D. The length of the CDR3 is 12 residues. Trimming removed 2 bases at V and 2 bases at J, with 5 bases between. Germline V gives CDR1 SQVTM, CDR2 ANQGSEA. The DNA of the CDR3 is TGCAGCGTTGAACTTTACACAGATACGCAGTATTTT. Translating gives CSVELYTDTQYF.

This clonotype has more than one count but fewer than ten. V gene TRBV28 combines with J gene TRBJ2-7; possibly TRBD1 for D (5 bases). The CDR3 runs to 13 residues. V lost 5 bases and J lost 0, with 8 bases in between. The germline CDR1 and CDR2 sequences are MDHEN and SYDVKM. The CDR3: CASSTTGSYEQYF. CDR3 nucleotide sequence: TGTGCCAGCAGTACCACAGGCTCCTACGAGCAGTACTTC.